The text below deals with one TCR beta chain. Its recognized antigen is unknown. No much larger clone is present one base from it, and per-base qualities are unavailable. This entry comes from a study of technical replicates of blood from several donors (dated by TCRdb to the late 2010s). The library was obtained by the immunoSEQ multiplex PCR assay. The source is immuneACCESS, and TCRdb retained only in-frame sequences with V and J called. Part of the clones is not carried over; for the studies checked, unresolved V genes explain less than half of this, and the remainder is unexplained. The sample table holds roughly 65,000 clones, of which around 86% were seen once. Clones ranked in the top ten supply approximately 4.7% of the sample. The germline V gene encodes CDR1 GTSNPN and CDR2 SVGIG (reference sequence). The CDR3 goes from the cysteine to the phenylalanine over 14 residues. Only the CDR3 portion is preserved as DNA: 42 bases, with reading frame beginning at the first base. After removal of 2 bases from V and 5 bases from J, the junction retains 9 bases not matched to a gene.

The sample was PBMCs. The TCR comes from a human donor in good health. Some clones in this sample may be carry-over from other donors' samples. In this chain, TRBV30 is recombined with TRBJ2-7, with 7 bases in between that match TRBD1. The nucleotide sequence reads TGTGCCTGGAGTAAGACAGGGTTGTTGGACGAGCAGTACTTC. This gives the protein CAWSKTGLLDEQYF.